This TCR beta chain was recovered during a study of blood T cell repertoires in COVID-19. For the study at large: Samples taken during acute and convalescent COVID-19 were collected in the United States, Italy and Spain.

Method: immunoSEQ multiplex PCR; TCRdb's copy keeps in-frame clones and lacks some. The sample records roughly 240,000 clones, 65% to 90% being singletons. V was pared by 5 bases and J by 1 base, with 8 bases between. CDR3 size: 13 residues. CDR1 LGHDT and CDR2 YNNKEL come from the germline V gene (reference sequence). Sequencing was carried out using peripheral blood. The chain has TRBV3-1 (or the pseudogene TRBV3-2) and TRBJ1-1; weak D call: TRBD1 (6 bases). This clonotype originated in a man aged 50-59 years with COVID-19, enrolled during active disease. The chain's CDR3 is CASSSRGNTEAFF. In DNA, the CDR3 is TGTGCCAGCAGCAGCAGGGGGAACACTGAAGCTTTCTTT.